What follows are 12 T cell receptor beta chains derived from one specimen sequenced in a study of T cell changes during pregnancy in multiple sclerosis. TCRdb keeps only in-frame clones here, not all; method: immunoSEQ multiplex PCR. The sample carries 9,000 to 10,000 clones, about 83% recorded once. Source: CD8+ T cells from peripheral blood mononuclear cells, taken in the third trimester of pregnancy. The receptors were sampled from a female donor in good health, enrolled as a control in a pregnancy study.

The V and J genes are TRBV7-9 and TRBJ1-2; no clear D gene. The CDR3 sequence is 13 residues long. Germline V gene lookup returns CDR1 SEHNR and CDR2 FQNEAQ (reference sequence). Trimming pared 6 bases from V and 0 bases from J, leaving 8 bases between. Written as DNA, the CDR3 is TGTGCCAGCAGGGGAGACACTAACTATGGCTACACCTTC. Encoded protein: CASRGDTNYGYTF.

The chain combines TRBV4-3 with TRBJ1-5; 10 bases align to TRBD1. This CDR3 has 19 amino acids. The germline V gene encodes CDR1 LGHNA and CDR2 YSLEER. After removal of 4 bases from V and 3 bases from J, the junction contained 15 bases not matched to a gene. The CDR3 DNA reads as TGCGCCAGCAGCCCGGCCCGGACAGGGGGGTCCATTATCAATCAGCCCCAGCATTTT. Its protein is CASSPARTGGSIINQPQHF.

This CDR3 reads CASSEEGAGGHEKLFF. DNA for the CDR3: TGTGCCAGCAGTGAAGAAGGAGCAGGGGGACATGAAAAACTGTTTTTT. This chain joins TRBV6-1 and TRBJ1-4, with 7 nucleotides matching TRBD1. The J segment lost 6 bases and the V segment lost 1 base, leaving 8 bases of the junction unmatched. The V gene's germline CDR1 is MNHNS and CDR2 SASEGT. CDR3 size: 16 residues.

This chain connects TRBV7-7 to TRBJ2-7; 8 bases align to TRBD2. V shed 5 bases and J 5 bases; nucleotides not matched to a gene: 8. CDR3 length: 14 amino acids. The germline CDR1 and CDR2 sequences are SSHAT and FNYEAQ (reference sequence). The CDR3 region is CASSPGGGRHEQYF. CDR3 coding DNA: TGTGCCAGCAGCCCCGGAGGCGGGAGGCACGAGCAGTACTTC.

This chain joins TRBV21-1 and TRBJ2-1; TRBD1 is taken as the D call from the table, unchecked against the DNA. TRBV21-1 is listed as a pseudogene. The CDR3 is made up of 15 amino acids. CDR3 nucleotide sequence: TGTGCCAGCAGCGAACCAGGGAATCGCAACAATGAGCAGTTCTTC. It translates to CASSEPGNRNNEQFF.

The chain links TRBV5-6 to TRBJ1-2; TRBD1 matches 10 bases. CDR3 length: 15 residues. The germline gives CDR1 SGHDT, CDR2 YYEEEE. Losses at the gene ends were 4 bases for V and 3 bases for J; bases not matched to a gene: 6. The CDR3 DNA follows: TGTGCCAGCAGCCGGGGGGGGACAGGGGACTATGGCTACACCTTC. It codes for CASSRGGTGDYGYTF.

The gene calls are TRBV30 and TRBJ2-6; the D gene is possibly TRBD2 (5 bases). The CDR3 has 14 amino acids. The V and J ends lost 5 bases and 2 bases respectively, with 10 bases between them. The V gene's germline CDR1 is GTSNPN and CDR2 SVGIG (reference sequence). This chain's CDR3 is CAWAAGAGANVLTF. The CDR3 DNA reads TGTGCCTGGGCAGCCGGGGCTGGGGCCAACGTCCTGACTTTC.

V gene TRBV27 combines with J gene TRBJ1-5; TRBD1 matches at 7 bases. Trimming took 4 bases from V and 9 from J; bases not matched to a gene: 12. Germline lookup yields CDR1 MNHEY and CDR2 SMNVEV (reference sequence). This CDR3 comprises 15 residues. The CDR3 here is CASSSDQGGGRPQHF. CDR3 coding DNA: TGTGCCAGCAGTTCCGACCAGGGGGGCGGGCGGCCCCAGCATTTT.

This rearrangement joins TRBV6-4 to TRBJ2-3, with 10 bases matching TRBD2. CDR1 and CDR2 (germline): MRHNA, SNTAGT. V shed 2 bases and J 2 bases; nucleotides not matched to a gene: 1. This CDR3 spans 15 amino acids. The CDR3 region has the DNA TGTGCCAGCAGTGACCTAGCGGGGGCCACAGATACGCAGTATTTT. Translation gives CASSDLAGATDTQYF.

The sample holds a few counts of this clone. The gene calls are TRBV7-9 and TRBJ1-1; TRBD1 matches 7 bases. The CDR3 spans 15 residues. CDR1 SEHNR and CDR2 FQNEAQ come from the germline V gene (reference sequence). V lost 5 bases to trimming and J lost 1 base; unmatched junction nucleotides: 7. For the CDR3, the DNA is TGTGCCAGCAGCACAAAGGGGGCTTCGAACACTGAAGCTTTCTTT. This translates into CASSTKGASNTEAFF.

Regarding this clone: The identical CDR3 is also encoded by other nucleotide sequences in the sample. The rearrangement links TRBV9 to TRBJ1-3; perhaps TRBD1 as D (5 bases). The ends were cut back, 0 bases at V and 1 base at J, with 8 bases in the middle. Germline V gene sequence: CDR1 SGDLS, CDR2 YYNGEE. The CDR3 is 15 residues long. The CDR3 protein is CASSVEQVSGNTIYF. In DNA, the CDR3 is TGTGCCAGCAGCGTAGAACAGGTTTCTGGAAACACCATATATTTT.

The V gene is TRBV21-1, the J gene TRBJ1-5; the listed D gene, TRBD1, was not tested against the DNA. TRBV21-1 is designated a pseudogene. The CDR3 is made up of 16 amino acids. The CDR3 loop is CASSKEWDKRNQPQHF. In nucleotides, the CDR3 is TGTGCCAGCAGCAAAGAGTGGGACAAAAGAAATCAGCCCCAGCATTTT.